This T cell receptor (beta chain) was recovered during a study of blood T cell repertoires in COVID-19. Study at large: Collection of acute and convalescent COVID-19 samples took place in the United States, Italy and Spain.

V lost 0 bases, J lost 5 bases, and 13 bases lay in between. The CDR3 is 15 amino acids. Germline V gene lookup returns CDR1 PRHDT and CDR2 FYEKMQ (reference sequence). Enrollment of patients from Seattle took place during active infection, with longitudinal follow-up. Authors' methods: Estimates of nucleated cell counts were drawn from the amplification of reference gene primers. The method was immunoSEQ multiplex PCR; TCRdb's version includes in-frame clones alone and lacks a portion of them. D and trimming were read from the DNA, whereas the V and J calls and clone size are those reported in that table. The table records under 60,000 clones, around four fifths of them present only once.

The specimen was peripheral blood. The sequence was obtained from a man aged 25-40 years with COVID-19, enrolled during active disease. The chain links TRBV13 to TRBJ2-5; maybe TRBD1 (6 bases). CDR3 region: CASSLGRQDWETQYF. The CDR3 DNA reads TGTGCCAGCAGCTTAGGCCGACAGGATTGGGAGACCCAGTACTTC.